The T cell receptor (beta chain) under discussion was sequenced for a study of blood T cells in healthy people across ages. Isolation of PBMCs gave at least 6.5 million cells per sample. The CDR3 spans 14 residues. The germline V gene has CDR1 ENHRY and CDR2 SYGVKD. The V end was cut by 11 bases, the J end by 0 bases, with 13 bases between. This clonotype was seen a handful of times. Its target is not known. The study's findings and limits: Without sorted subsets, naive and antigen-experienced compartments could not be conclusively compared.

Using a J-beta primer mix together with a sample-barcoded 5' primer, a second PCR was run for roughly 7 to 12 cycles. TCRdb called the 5' RACE reads again in MiXCR, with one record for every CDR3 protein. The table includes nearly 800,000 distinct CDR3 sequences, around a quarter detected once. The same sample was also used in a study of T cells of mothers and their children.

Sequenced: blood. The sequence was obtained from a boy aged 5-17 years in good health. V gene TRBV10-3 combines with J gene TRBJ2-2; D unresolved. In nucleotides, the CDR3 is TGTGCCGTATCCGACGCCTCGAACACCGGGGAGCTGTTTTTT. It specifies CAVSDASNTGELFF.